This entry lists 29 T cell receptor beta chains sequenced from one sample in a study of blood T cells in healthy people across ages. For the second PCR, which ran for about 7 to 11 cycles, a sample-barcoded 5' primer and a J-beta primer mix were used. TCRdb reprocessed the 5' RACE reads with MiXCR, giving one entry per CDR3 protein. The sample lists fewer than 2,000,000 distinct CDR3 sequences; about 39% were seen once. The sequenced sample was blood. These receptors were obtained from a human donor in good health.

This clonotype was found a few times. The gene calls are TRBV20-1 and TRBJ2-1; no definite D call. Germline V CDR1 and CDR2: DFQATT, SNEGSKA (reference sequence). CDR3 size: 15 residues. V was shortened by 5 bases and J by 5 bases, with 19 bases between the two germline ends. The CDR3 DNA is TGCAGTGCTGCCAGCTGGGGAATAGGAAACAATGAGCAGTTCTTC. Its protein product is CSAASWGIGNNEQFF.

This clonotype was counted only a few times. The V call is TRBV9, the J call TRBJ2-5; 7 positions match TRBD2. CDR1 and CDR2 from the germline V gene are SGDLS and YYNGEE. V lost 4 bases to trimming and J lost 5 bases; unmatched junction nucleotides: 20. This CDR3 region has 18 residues. The CDR3 region is CASSRRADGRDIRETQYF. In DNA, the CDR3 is TGTGCCAGCAGCCGTAGGGCAGATGGGAGGGATATTAGGGAGACCCAGTACTTC.

This clonotype was detected a few times. The junction and the germline gene differ at one end; a read error may be behind it. V and J are TRBV6-4 and TRBJ2-6; D is perhaps TRBD1 or TRBD2 (5 bases each). The CDR3 loop spans 14 amino acids. The germline CDR1 and CDR2 sequences are MRHNA and SNTAGT. The CDR3 region has the DNA TGTGCCAGCAGCGACTACTCTGGGGCCAAAGTCCTGACTTTC. Its translation: CASSDYSGAKVLTF.

This clonotype appeared many times. The chain links TRBV7-2 to TRBJ2-1, with D tentatively TRBD1 (6 bases). V was clipped by 2 bases and J by 6 bases, with 8 bases between them. Germline lookup yields CDR1 SGHTA and CDR2 FQGNSA. The length of the CDR3 is 13 residues. The CDR3 spells CASSLRGSNEQFF. The CDR3 nucleotides are TGTGCCAGCAGCTTAAGGGGGAGCAATGAGCAGTTCTTC.

The V gene is TRBV7-2, the J gene TRBJ2-7, with 10 bases identical to TRBD1. The CDR3 consists of 18 residues. The V and J ends lost 6 bases and 3 bases, in that order; junction bases with no gene match: 17. The germline gives CDR1 SGHTA, CDR2 FQGNSA. CDR3 sequence (DNA): TGTGCCAGCAGTTTCGAACAACAGAGGACAGGGGGGATCTACGAGCAGTACTTC. Translated, it gives CASSFEQQRTGGIYEQYF.

This rearrangement joins TRBV12-3 or TRBV12-4 to TRBJ1-6; weak D call: TRBD1 (5 bases). V lost 4 bases to trimming and J lost 5 bases, with 12 bases between them. The CDR3 runs 15 residues. The CDR3 DNA is TGTGCCAGCAGTTCTGGGACGTGGGATAATTCACCCCTCCACTTT. Residues: CASSSGTWDNSPLHF.

This clonotype was detected only a few times. V gene TRBV6-1 combines with J gene TRBJ2-3; 10 bases fit TRBD1. V shed 3 bases, J shed 11 bases, and the junction held 8 bases outside the gene matches. The CDR3 loop spans 14 amino acids. Germline V lookup: CDR1 MNHNS, CDR2 SASEGT. This chain's CDR3 is CASSDVRTGGRQYF. The CDR3, as DNA: TGTGCCAGCAGTGACGTTAGGACAGGGGGTAGGCAGTATTTT.

The rearrangement joins TRBV12-3 or TRBV12-4 to TRBJ1-1; no clear D. Trimming took 5 bases from V and 0 from J, leaving 19 bases between them. The CDR3 contains 17 residues. CDR3 sequence: CASSPPTTRGLNTEAFF. CDR3 DNA: TGTGCCAGCAGTCCCCCGACTACAAGAGGGCTGAACACTGAAGCTTTCTTT.

This clonotype was found a few times. J is TRBJ1-1 and V is TRBV4-2, with D unresolved. Germline values: CDR1 LGHNA, CDR2 YNFKEQ. The CDR3 runs to 16 residues. Deletions cut 2 bases from V and 0 bases from J, with 13 bases between. The CDR3 DNA follows: TGTGCCAGCAGCCAAACAAGACTTAGGATGAACACTGAAGCTTTCTTT. Encoded protein: CASSQTRLRMNTEAFF.

The rearrangement uses TRBV20-1 and TRBJ2-1; 10 nucleotides align to TRBD2. Germline loops: CDR1 DFQATT, CDR2 SNEGSKA (reference sequence). The CDR3 has 15 amino acids. The V and J ends lost 0 bases and 8 bases, in that order; junction bases with no gene match: 7. CDR3 in amino acids: CSAREKRGGLYEQFF. The CDR3 DNA follows: TGCAGTGCTAGAGAGAAGCGGGGGGGCCTCTATGAGCAGTTCTTC.

This clonotype has only a few counts. This chain joins TRBV29-1 and TRBJ2-1, with 9 bases aligning to TRBD1. CDR1 SQVTM and CDR2 ANQGSEA come from the germline V gene. The CDR3 runs 14 residues. V gave up 8 bases and J gave up 7 bases; unmatched junction bases: 12. The DNA for the CDR3 is TGCAGCATAGGCCCCACAGGGGGCATAAATGAGCAGTTCTTC. Amino acid sequence: CSIGPTGGINEQFF.

V and J are TRBV6-5 and TRBJ2-1; D call uncertain. CDR1 and CDR2 from the germline V gene are MNHEY and SVGAGI. V was pared by 6 bases and J by 7 bases, with 7 bases between. The length of the CDR3 is 11 residues. The CDR3 DNA sequence: TGTGCCAGCAGCCGTCATAATGAGCAGTTCTTC. It codes for CASSRHNEQFF.

This sequence joins TRBV21-1 and TRBJ2-3; the tabulated D call, TRBD1, remains unverified against the DNA. TRBV21-1 is reported as a pseudogene. The CDR3 runs to 15 residues. The CDR3 coding sequence is TGTGCCAGCAGCAAAGGTCGGGGGGACACAGATACGCAGTATTTT. This codes for CASSKGRGDTDTQYF.

In this sample, this clonotype turned up a few times. The rearrangement joins TRBV10-3 to TRBJ2-7, with D unclear. The CDR3 loop spans 15 amino acids. V was clipped by 3 bases and J by 2 bases, with 14 bases between them. Germline V gives CDR1 ENHRY, CDR2 SYGVKD. The CDR3 sequence is CAISDLSGGPYEQYF. CDR3 bases: TGTGCCATCAGTGATTTGTCAGGTGGACCCTACGAGCAGTACTTC.

This clonotype was detected a few times. The rearrangement joins TRBV9 to TRBJ1-1; D gene ambiguous. The germline V gene has CDR1 SGDLS and CDR2 YYNGEE. The V and J ends lost 2 bases and 2 bases respectively, with 7 bases between them. This CDR3 is built from 13 residues. CDR3 region: CASSVTTNTEAFF. Here the CDR3 DNA reads TGTGCCAGCAGCGTTACCACCAACACTGAAGCTTTCTTT.

Worth noting for this clonotype: An end of the junction does not agree with germline; a read error may underlie this. CDR3 protein: CTSSWGLERDIQYF. The CDR3 DNA is TGCACCAGCAGTTGGGGACTAGAACGAGACATTCAGTACTTC. The chain has TRBV5-1 and TRBJ2-4; 8 nucleotides agree with TRBD2. The CDR3 is 14 amino acids. The germline CDR1 and CDR2 sequences are SGHRS and YFSETQ.

The gene calls are TRBV7-2 and TRBJ2-3; D is unresolved. This CDR3 comprises 13 residues. Germline values: CDR1 SGHTA, CDR2 FQGNSA. Trimming cost V 1 base and J 6 bases, with 8 bases left between them. The CDR3: CASSLGPVDTQYF. Here the CDR3 DNA reads TGTGCCAGCAGCTTAGGGCCCGTTGATACGCAGTATTTT.

This clonotype was seen more than once but under ten times. The chain uses TRBV7-2 and TRBJ1-1; no clear D. CDR3 length equals 12 residues. CDR1 and CDR2 (germline): SGHTA, FQGNSA. Trimming removed 5 bases from V and 5 bases from J, with 9 bases in between. CDR3 sequence reads: CASSPWPTEAFF. CDR3 sequence (DNA): TGTGCCAGCAGCCCCTGGCCTACTGAAGCTTTCTTT.

The chain is built from TRBV20-1 and TRBJ2-3; D is possibly TRBD2 (5 bases). The CDR3 is 14 residues long. The germline V gene has CDR1 DFQATT and CDR2 SNEGSKA (reference sequence). The ends were cut back, 1 base at V and 4 bases at J, with 12 bases in the middle. Here the CDR3 reads CSARVVWESDTQYF. The CDR3 DNA reads as TGCAGTGCTAGAGTTGTGTGGGAGTCAGATACGCAGTATTTT.

A word on this clonotype: A read error may explain this, as a much larger clone is one base away. The gene calls are TRBV5-6 and TRBJ2-1; 9 nucleotides line up with TRBD1. The CDR3 loop spans 14 amino acids. Germline CDR1 is SGHDT and CDR2 is YYEEEE. With 7 bases clipped from V and 6 bases from J, the junction kept 8 bases outside the gene matches. This CDR3 is CASGGTGSCNEQFF. CDR3 DNA: TGTGCCAGCGGGGGGACAGGGTCATGCAATGAGCAGTTCTTC.

This clonotype was observed a few times. V and J are TRBV12-3 or TRBV12-4 and TRBJ1-1, with D perhaps TRBD1 (6 bases). Trimming left V 2 bases short and J 5 bases short, with 12 bases between. CDR3 length equals 14 residues. CDR3 in DNA: TGTGCCAGCAGTTTAAACAGGGAGCAAACTGAAGCTTTCTTT. It encodes CASSLNREQTEAFF.

The rearrangement links TRBV20-1 to TRBJ2-1, with D perhaps TRBD1 or TRBD2 (5 bases each). The length of the CDR3 is 15 residues. CDR1 and CDR2 (germline): DFQATT, SNEGSKA (reference sequence). V shed 5 bases and J shed 10 bases, with 24 bases lying between them. The CDR3 region has the DNA TGCAGTGCTCCGAGAGGGGACGTCGTCTTGGGGGAGCAGTTCTTC. This sequence encodes CSAPRGDVVLGEQFF.

The table lists this clonotype with a few counts. The chain carries TRBV6-5 and TRBJ1-1; D perhaps matches TRBD1 (6 bases). This CDR3 spans 14 amino acids. Germline CDR1 and CDR2: MNHEY and SVGAGI. Trimming shortened V by 2 bases and J by 4 bases, and 11 bases separated the two germline ends. This CDR3 reads CASSYRGGGTEAFF. Written as DNA, the CDR3 is TGTGCCAGCAGTTACCGAGGGGGGGGCACTGAAGCTTTCTTT.

This clonotype occurred a few times. The rearrangement uses TRBV28 and TRBJ2-5; TRBD2 matches at 9 bases. The CDR3 runs to 15 residues. Germline CDR1 and CDR2: MDHEN and SYDVKM. V lost 2 bases to trimming and J lost 5 bases; unmatched junction nucleotides: 6. The CDR3 DNA reads TGTGCCAGCAGTTTAGCTAGCGGGGTAGATGAGACCCAGTACTTC. It yields the protein CASSLASGVDETQYF.

This clonotype was observed a few times. The chain has TRBV20-1 and TRBJ1-5; D possibly corresponds to TRBD1 (6 bases). Trimming stripped 3 bases from V and 3 bases from J, with 12 bases between. The CDR3 length is 14 residues. Germline V lookup: CDR1 DFQATT, CDR2 SNEGSKA (reference sequence). The CDR3 is CSARANRVNQPQHF. The CDR3 region has the DNA TGCAGTGCTAGGGCGAACAGGGTCAATCAGCCCCAGCATTTT.

This sequence joins TRBV3-1 and TRBJ1-3; D is unclear. V dropped 2 bases and J dropped 4 bases, with 6 bases sitting between them. CDR3 length: 13 amino acids. The germline CDR1 and CDR2 sequences are LGHDT and YNNKEL (reference sequence). CDR3 residues: CASSQTYGNTIYF. For the CDR3, the DNA is TGTGCCAGCAGCCAAACTTACGGAAACACCATATATTTT.

The chain uses TRBV20-1 and TRBJ2-2, with D unresolved. CDR3 size: 14 residues. V shed 3 bases and J shed 2 bases, with 10 bases lying between them. The germline CDR1 and CDR2 sequences are DFQATT and SNEGSKA (reference sequence). CDR3 loop: CSARELPNTGELFF. The CDR3 DNA is TGCAGTGCTAGGGAACTACCAAACACCGGGGAGCTGTTTTTT.

DNA for the CDR3: TGTGCCAGCAGCTCAAGCAGGTCAGATACGCAGTATTTT. The encoded protein is CASSSSRSDTQYF. V and J are TRBV7-2 and TRBJ2-3; unclear D gene. The V gene's germline CDR1 is SGHTA and CDR2 FQGNSA. The V end lost 4 bases, the J end lost 4 bases, and 9 bases lay between the germline ends. There are 13 residues in the CDR3.

V is TRBV10-3 and J is TRBJ1-1; D is unclear. The CDR3 spans 14 residues. Germline V gene data show CDR1 as ENHRY and CDR2 as SYGVKD. V was clipped by 2 bases and J by 0 bases, with 7 bases between them. In nucleotides, the CDR3 is TGTGCCATCAGTGAGGCGAGTATGAACACTGAAGCTTTCTTT. Translated: CAISEASMNTEAFF.